Listed below are T cell receptor beta chains from one sample, sequenced in a study of blood T cell repertoires in COVID-19. Produced via immunoSEQ multiplex PCR; TCRdb's table is partial and in-frame only. This sample has about 120,000 clones, with around 88% found just once. The sample comprised peripheral blood. The source is a human donor with acute or convalescent COVID-19. The donor label of this sample is uncertain. Each CDR3 is given with its conserved first and last residue. The D gene is left open where the match is weak. Clone size is shown for a subset of rows, as once, few, many or a class of expanded clone.

v_call,clone_size,d_call,j_call,cdr3_nt,cdr3_aa
TRBV27,NA,NA,TRBJ2-6,TGTGCCAGCTCCCCAATGACGAGGGGGGCCAACGTCCTGACTTTC,CASSPMTRGANVLTF
TRBV10-1,NA,TRBD1,TRBJ1-5,TGCGCCAGCGGGACAGGGGAAAATCAGCCCCAGCATTTT,CASGTGENQPQHF
TRBV7-9,NA,NA,TRBJ1-4,TGTGCCAGCAGCCGAATATCAGGGAAGGCTAATGAAAAACTGTTTTTT,CASSRISGKANEKLFF
TRBV2,NA,NA,TRBJ1-5,TGTGCCAGCAGTGTGTGGGAGGGTTCGCGTCAGCCCCAGCATTTT,CASSVWEGSRQPQHF
TRBV18,NA,NA,TRBJ2-7,TGTGCCAGCTCACCTCTACAGACGGCAACCTACGAGCAGTACTTC,CASSPLQTATYEQYF
TRBV18,NA,NA,TRBJ1-1,TGTGCCAGCTCACCCCGACAGAACACTGAAGCTTTCTTT,CASSPRQNTEAFF
TRBV7-2,NA,NA,TRBJ2-2,TGTGCCAGCAGCTTAAATCTAAACACCGGGGAGCTGTTTTTT,CASSLNLNTGELFF
TRBV30,NA,NA,TRBJ2-7,TGTGCCTGGGGGACCGGGACAGCCTTGGGGGGCGAGCAGTACTTC,CAWGTGTALGGEQYF
TRBV6-6,NA,TRBD2,TRBJ2-2,TGTGCCAGCAGCCTTGGACTAGTTGCCAGGGAGCTGTTTTTT,CASSLGLVARELFF
TRBV5-4,NA,NA,TRBJ1-2,TGTGCCAGCAGCTTCTACCCTAAACAGCCGGCGGGAGAGGGGGGCTACACCTTC,CASSFYPKQPAGEGGYTF
TRBV19,NA,NA,TRBJ1-2,TGTGCCAGTAGTATCCTCTCCGACAATAACTATGGCTACACCTTC,CASSILSDNNYGYTF
TRBV6-2/TRBV6-3,NA,NA,TRBJ2-7,TGTGCCAGCAGTGACGACAGCGGGACACTCTACGAGCAGTACTTC,CASSDDSGTLYEQYF
TRBV5-4,NA,TRBD2,TRBJ2-7,TGTGCCAGCAGCTCCGGACTAGCGGGGGAGACCTACGAGCAGTACTTC,CASSSGLAGETYEQYF
TRBV28,NA,NA,TRBJ1-5,TGTGCCAGCAGTCCCCTTGGGGAGAGTAGCAATCAGCCCCAGCATTTT,CASSPLGESSNQPQHF
TRBV27,NA,NA,TRBJ1-5,TGTGCCAGCAGTCTAGATGGGACTCCGGGGGGACAGCCCCAGCATTTT,CASSLDGTPGGQPQHF
TRBV5-5,NA,NA,TRBJ2-5,TGTGCCAGCAGCACTCAAGAGACCCAGTACTTC,CASSTQETQYF
TRBV7-2,NA,NA,TRBJ2-3,TGTGCCAGCAGCTTGGGCCCAGTACGTGAAGATACGCAGTATTTT,CASSLGPVREDTQYF
TRBV27,NA,NA,TRBJ2-3,TGTGCCAGCCGGCAGACTGGATCAGATACGCAGTATTTT,CASRQTGSDTQYF
TRBV5-1,NA,NA,TRBJ1-1,TGCGCCAGCAGCGAGACAGGTTTGAACACTGAAGCTTTCTTT,CASSETGLNTEAFF
TRBV24-1,NA,TRBD2,TRBJ2-3,TGTGCCACCAGTCCGCGGGGGACCACAGATACGCAGTATTTT,CATSPRGTTDTQYF
TRBV4-1,NA,TRBD1,TRBJ2-7,TGCGCCAGCAGCCAAGAATATAATTCCCCCGGGACAGGGGGATCCGAGCAGTACTTC,CASSQEYNSPGTGGSEQYF
TRBV28,NA,TRBD2,TRBJ2-7,TGTGCCAGCGGGACTAGCGGGAGGGTTGAGCAGTACTTC,CASGTSGRVEQYF
TRBV6-1,NA,NA,TRBJ2-7,TGTGCCAGCAGTGAAGGCCTCCGGACAGTCTACGAGCAGTACTTC,CASSEGLRTVYEQYF
TRBV18,NA,NA,TRBJ1-4,TGTGCCAGCTCACAACAAGCAGGAGGTAATGAAAAACTGTTTTTT,CASSQQAGGNEKLFF
TRBV11-2,NA,TRBD1,TRBJ2-3,TGTGCCAGCAGCCCGGATCCACTACAGGGGGCGCCCACAGATACGCAGTATTTT,CASSPDPLQGAPTDTQYF
TRBV18,NA,NA,TRBJ1-2,TGTGCCAGCTCACCTACACCTCCCCAGAACAGCCTTAACTATGGCTACACCTTC,CASSPTPPQNSLNYGYTF
TRBV7-9,NA,NA,TRBJ1-2,TGTGCCAGCAGCTTTACGAGTTTTACCTATGGCTACACCTTC,CASSFTSFTYGYTF
TRBV6-1,few,NA,TRBJ2-7,TGTGCCAGCAGTGACAGGGTCACCTACGAGCAGTACTTC,CASSDRVTYEQYF
TRBV30,once,TRBD1,TRBJ2-7,TGTGCCTGGGGGGACAGACCCTACGAGCAGTACTTC,CAWGDRPYEQYF
TRBV4-1,NA,NA,TRBJ1-2,TGCGCCAGCAGCCAGAATCAGAACAGAGCAAACTATGGCTACACCTTC,CASSQNQNRANYGYTF
TRBV6-1,once,NA,TRBJ1-2,TGTGCCAGCAGTGAAGCATTGCAGGGTTCCTATGGCTACACCTTC,CASSEALQGSYGYTF
TRBV7-9,NA,TRBD1,TRBJ2-5,TGTGCCAGCAGCTCCGGGACAGGGGGCCGGGAGACCCAGTACTTC,CASSSGTGGRETQYF
TRBV9,NA,NA,TRBJ1-6,TGTGCCAGCAGCGTTTCTCTACGGAATTCACCCCTCCACTTT,CASSVSLRNSPLHF
TRBV9,NA,NA,TRBJ2-7,TGTGCCAGCACCCTCCCCAGGCACGAGCAGTACTTC,CASTLPRHEQYF
TRBV6-5,NA,TRBD1,TRBJ1-1,TGTGCCAGCAGTTTTACCGGGACAGGGTGGACTGAAGCTTTCTTT,CASSFTGTGWTEAFF
TRBV27,NA,TRBD1,TRBJ2-7,TGTGCCAGCAGTATCATACAGGGGGCTATCAACGAGCAGTACTTC,CASSIIQGAINEQYF
TRBV18,NA,NA,TRBJ2-2,TGTGCCAGCTCACAGGGAGCCAGGGGCGACACCGGGGAGCTGTTTTTT,CASSQGARGDTGELFF
TRBV6-2/TRBV6-3,NA,NA,TRBJ1-2,TGTGCCAGCAGTTACGACAGGTTAGAACGGGACTATGGCTACACCTTC,CASSYDRLERDYGYTF
TRBV27,NA,TRBD1,TRBJ2-1,TGTGCCAGCAGTTTGGGACAGGTGGCCTACAATGAGCAGTTCTTC,CASSLGQVAYNEQFF
TRBV28,NA,NA,TRBJ1-2,TGTGCCAGCACCCCGACTGCGGACAAATATGGCTACACCTTC,CASTPTADKYGYTF
TRBV6-5,NA,NA,TRBJ1-5,TGTGCCAGCAGTTCGTACGGGGGTAGCAATCAGCCCCAGCATTTT,CASSSYGGSNQPQHF
TRBV5-6,NA,TRBD1,TRBJ2-1,TGTGCCAGCAGCTTCTCCGGGACAGGGGTTTACAATGAGCAGTTCTTC,CASSFSGTGVYNEQFF
TRBV3-1/TRBV3-2,NA,NA,TRBJ2-1,TGTGCCAGCAGCCAAGCTTCTCGGGAGCAGTTCTTC,CASSQASREQFF
TRBV6-5,NA,TRBD1,TRBJ2-5,TGTGCCAGCAGTTACCGGACAGGGATGAAGACCCAGTACTTC,CASSYRTGMKTQYF
TRBV28,NA,TRBD2,TRBJ2-3,TGTGCCAGCAGTTTATCCGGGAGGGACACAGATACGCAGTATTTT,CASSLSGRDTDTQYF
TRBV7-9,NA,NA,TRBJ1-5,TGTGCCAGCAGCCGGGACTTTACTAATCAGCCCCAGCATTTT,CASSRDFTNQPQHF
TRBV5-5,NA,TRBD2,TRBJ2-1,TGTGCCAGCAGCTTGTTGATCAGCGGGGGGTTAAGCTCCTACAATGAGCAGTTCTTC,CASSLLISGGLSSYNEQFF
TRBV12-5,NA,NA,TRBJ2-1,TGTGCTAGTGGTTACTTGACGGAGCGAGATCGCAATGAGCAGTTCTTC,CASGYLTERDRNEQFF
TRBV18,NA,NA,TRBJ2-7,TGTGCCAGCTCACCGCGGCAGGGCCCCCACGAGCAGTACTTC,CASSPRQGPHEQYF
TRBV14,few,TRBD2,TRBJ2-7,TGTGCCAGCAGAACTAGCGGGGTCGTGGAGCAGTACTTC,CASRTSGVVEQYF
TRBV5-8,NA,TRBD2,TRBJ2-7,TGTGCCAGCAGCTTGGGGACTAGCGGGGTTTACGAGCAGTACTTC,CASSLGTSGVYEQYF
TRBV7-9,once,NA,TRBJ1-4,TGTGCCAGCAGCTTAGGCCTAGGTAATGAAAAACTGTTTTTT,CASSLGLGNEKLFF
TRBV11-2,NA,TRBD2,TRBJ2-7,TGTGCCAGCAGCCCCCAACTCTTGGGGAGGGTGTATACCTACGAGCAGTACTTC,CASSPQLLGRVYTYEQYF
TRBV30,NA,NA,TRBJ1-6,TGTGCCTGGAACAGCAACAGGGATTCACCCCTCCACTTT,CAWNSNRDSPLHF
TRBV18,NA,TRBD1,TRBJ2-1,TGTGCCAGCTCACCTACAGGGGCTCCTCGGAATGAGCAGTTCTTC,CASSPTGAPRNEQFF
TRBV3-1/TRBV3-2,NA,TRBD2,TRBJ2-3,TGTGCCAGCGGGTGGAGCGGGGTCACAGATACGCAGTATTTT,CASGWSGVTDTQYF
TRBV11-2,NA,TRBD2,TRBJ2-1,TGTGCCAGCAGCCCACTAGCGGGGGGGCAAAATGAGCAGTTCTTC,CASSPLAGGQNEQFF
TRBV7-2,NA,TRBD1,TRBJ2-3,TGTGCCAGCAGCTCTAGGGGACAGGGAAGGACAGATACGCAGTATTTT,CASSSRGQGRTDTQYF
TRBV7-8,NA,NA,TRBJ1-5,TGTGCCAGCAGCTTAGCGTGGCAAAATCAGCCCCAGCATTTT,CASSLAWQNQPQHF
TRBV30,NA,NA,TRBJ2-7,TGTGCCTGCCATACCCCTGAGTCGTATAACTACGAGCAGTACTTC,CACHTPESYNYEQYF